This T cell receptor beta chain was captured by sequencing in a study of cytomegalovirus exposure and HLA in healthy donors. 13 Jbeta primers and 60 Vbeta primers were used for the PCR. The assay was immunoSEQ multiplex PCR, and TCRdb's table has in-frame clones only and misses some. The top ten hold around two fifths of the sample, which has fewer than 30,000 clones, 62% seen once. Study observations and caveats: Accurate HLA-A and HLA-B prediction from TCR beta sequences was reported for most subjects. Donors belonging to an Asian-associated ancestry cluster reportedly showed fewer N-insertions in productive TCRs than the roughly 670-donor mean, according to what a later analysis found. Roughly even sequencing depth across donors was the assumption behind the presence/absence analyses.

About this clone itself: Its antigen is not identified.

Sequencing was carried out using PBMCs. The TCR sequence derives from a male donor in good health and CMV-seropositive.

CDR3 in DNA: TGTGCCAGCAGCCATCGGTGGGAGGGCACAGATACGCAGTATTTT. This translates into CASSHRWEGTDTQYF. This sequence joins TRBV4-2 and TRBJ2-3; D is possibly TRBD2 (6 bases). Germline values: CDR1 LGHNA, CDR2 YNFKEQ. The CDR3 is 15 residues long. Trimming took 3 bases from V and 1 from J, leaving 11 bases between them.